The clone carrying this T cell receptor beta chain was seen a single time. Antigen unknown. The protocol was immunoSEQ multiplex PCR, while the TCRdb copy is restricted to in-frame clones and leaves out a portion. The sample includes 89,000 or so clones, 85% to 95% of them seen just once. V was pared by 5 bases and J by 10 bases, with 25 bases between. CDR3 length equals 17 residues. CDR1 is SGHKS and CDR2 is YYEKEE in the germline V gene (reference sequence). This entry is derived from a study of T cell responses to AZD1222 COVID-19 vaccine. The study's findings and limits: Spike-spanning, vaccine-associated CD4 TCRs were dominant at 160-218 and 743-854. Of the AZD1222 recipients, only 5 to 7 were seropositive at baseline.

The V call is TRBV5-5, the J call TRBJ1-6; D is unresolved. Source: peripheral blood, taken 28 days after the second AZD1222 dose. The TCR comes from an adult who received the AZD1222 COVID-19 vaccine. CDR3 residues: CASRGGSRRIYQSPLHF. The DNA of the CDR3 is TGTGCCAGCAGGGGTGGGTCCAGGAGAATCTATCAGTCACCCCTCCACTTT.